This T cell receptor (beta chain) was found in a study of T cell repertoires in cytomegalovirus infection. Study at large: Public TCR beta signatures were indicative of both CMV infection and a matching HLA type.

TCRdb analysed the reads with MiXCR anew, one entry per CDR3 protein. There are around 200,000 distinct CDR3 sequences in the sample; roughly two fifths occur only once, and 55% to 70% lies in the top ten. In the case of this clonotype: The antigen remains undetermined.

General observations from the study: Ex vivo, HLA-C-restricted CMV-specific TCR beta clonotypes prevailed over the rest of the response. People with CMV and the relevant HLA were identified by cumulative public TCR beta family frequency.

The CDR3 covers 12 residues. The V end lost 8 bases, the J end lost 3 bases, and 8 bases lay between the germline ends. Germline lookup yields CDR1 SGDLS and CDR2 YYNGEE. The J gene is TRBJ2-2, the V gene TRBV9; D is perhaps TRBD1 (5 bases). The clonotype originates from a human donor in good health (CMV status not recorded). Some clones in this sample may be carry-over from other donors' samples. Sequences were derived from CD8+ T cells from cultured PBMCs, sampled from culture after CMV antigen stimulation. The CDR3 DNA reads as TGTGCCAGTAGGGGCTACACCGGGGAGCTGTTTTTT. It translates to CASRGYTGELFF.